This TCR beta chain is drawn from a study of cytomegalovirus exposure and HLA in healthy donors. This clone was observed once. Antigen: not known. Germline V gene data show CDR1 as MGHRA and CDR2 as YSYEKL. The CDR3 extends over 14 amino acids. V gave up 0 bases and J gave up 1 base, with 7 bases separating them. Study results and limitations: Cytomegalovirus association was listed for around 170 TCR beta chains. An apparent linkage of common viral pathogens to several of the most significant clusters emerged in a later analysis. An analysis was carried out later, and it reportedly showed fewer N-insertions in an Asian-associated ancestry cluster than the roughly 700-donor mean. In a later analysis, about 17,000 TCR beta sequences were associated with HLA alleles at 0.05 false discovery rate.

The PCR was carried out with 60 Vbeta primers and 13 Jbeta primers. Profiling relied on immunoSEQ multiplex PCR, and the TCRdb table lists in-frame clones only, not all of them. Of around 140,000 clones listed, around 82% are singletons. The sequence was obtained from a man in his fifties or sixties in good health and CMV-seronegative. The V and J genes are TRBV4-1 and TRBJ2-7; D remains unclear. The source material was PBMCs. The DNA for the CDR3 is TGCGCCAGCAGCCAAGATCGGGTTTCCTACGAGCAGTACTTC. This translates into CASSQDRVSYEQYF.